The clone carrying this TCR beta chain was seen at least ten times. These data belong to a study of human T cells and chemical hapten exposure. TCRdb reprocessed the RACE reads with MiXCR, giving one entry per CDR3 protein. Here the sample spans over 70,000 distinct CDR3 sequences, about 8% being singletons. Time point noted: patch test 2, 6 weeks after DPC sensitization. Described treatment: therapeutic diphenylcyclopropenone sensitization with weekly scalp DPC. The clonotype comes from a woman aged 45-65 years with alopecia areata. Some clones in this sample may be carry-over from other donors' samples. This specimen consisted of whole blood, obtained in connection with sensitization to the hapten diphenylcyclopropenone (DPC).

The CDR3 is CASSLDRSYEQYF. CDR3 nucleotide sequence: TGTGCCAGCAGCTTGGACCGGTCCTACGAGCAGTACTTC. The chain links TRBV7-2 to TRBJ2-7, with D unresolved. There are 13 residues in the CDR3. V shed 3 bases and J shed 1 base, with 7 bases lying between them. Germline lookup yields CDR1 SGHTA and CDR2 FQGNSA.